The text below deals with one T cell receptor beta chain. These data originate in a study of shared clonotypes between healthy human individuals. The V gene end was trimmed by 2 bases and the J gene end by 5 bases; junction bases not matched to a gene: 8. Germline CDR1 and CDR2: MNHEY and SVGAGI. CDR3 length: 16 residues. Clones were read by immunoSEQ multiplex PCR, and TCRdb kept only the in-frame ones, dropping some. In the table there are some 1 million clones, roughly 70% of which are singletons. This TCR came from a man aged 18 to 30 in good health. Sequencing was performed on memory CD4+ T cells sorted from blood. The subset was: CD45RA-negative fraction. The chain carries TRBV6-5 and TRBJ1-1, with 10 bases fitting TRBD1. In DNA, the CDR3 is TGTGCCAGCAGTTACCCGAGGGACAGGGGAGGGACTGAAGCTTTCTTT. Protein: CASSYPRDRGGTEAFF.